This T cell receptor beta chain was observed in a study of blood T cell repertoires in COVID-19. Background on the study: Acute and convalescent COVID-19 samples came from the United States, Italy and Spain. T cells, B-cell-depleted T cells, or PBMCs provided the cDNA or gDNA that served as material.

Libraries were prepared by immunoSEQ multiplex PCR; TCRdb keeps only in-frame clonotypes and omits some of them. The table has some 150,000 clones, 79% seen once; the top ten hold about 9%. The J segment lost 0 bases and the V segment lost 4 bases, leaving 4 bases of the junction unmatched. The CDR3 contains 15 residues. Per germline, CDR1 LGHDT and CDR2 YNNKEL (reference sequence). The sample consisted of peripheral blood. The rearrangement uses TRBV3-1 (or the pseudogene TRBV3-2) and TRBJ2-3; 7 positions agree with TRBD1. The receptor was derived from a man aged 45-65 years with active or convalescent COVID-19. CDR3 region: CASSRDRGSTDTQYF. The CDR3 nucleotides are TGTGCCAGCAGCCGGGACAGAGGGAGCACAGATACGCAGTATTTT.